The 30 T cell receptor beta chains given below trace back to one sample, sequenced in a study of regulatory T cells in long-lasting Graves disease (dated by TCRdb to about 2021). The receptor library was made with multiplex PCR. TCRdb records Illumina HiSeq 4000 as the sequencer. To build TCR beta libraries, CDR3 regions were amplified by Arm-PCR using iRepertoire HTBI primers. TCRdb's own reprocessing of the public reads used fastp at Q25 and MiXCR and kept productive beta chains. For every CDR3 protein sequence, its rows merge into one entry that carries the most common genes and DNA. The sample table lists approximately 400,000 distinct CDR3 sequences, more than 13% of them with a count of one. The ten largest clones take up 15% to 20% of the sample. In the paper's terms, the time point label means: newly diagnosed GD, antithyroid drugs for less than 3 months. For both TCR sequencing and RNA sequencing, RNA was extracted from PBMCs in TRIzol.

The same data also contributed to another study, on T cells in Graves' hyperthyroidism and ophthalmopathy.

The sample in question was peripheral blood mononuclear cells (PBMCs), obtained at new diagnosis, from a patient treated with antithyroid drugs. Receptors originate from a woman in her twenties or thirties with Graves disease. Donor details come from another sample of the same person, matched by shared clones.

This clonotype was seen only a few times. V usage is TRBV2 and J usage is TRBJ1-6; TRBD1 is a possible D gene (6 bases). The CDR3 loop spans 15 amino acids. Germline V gene lookup returns CDR1 SNHLY and CDR2 FYNNEI. V was shortened by 2 bases and J by 7 bases, with 12 bases between the two germline ends. In nucleotides, the CDR3 is TGTGCCAGCAGTGAAATGGGGGCGAGCAATTCACCCCTCCACTTT. Translation: CASSEMGASNSPLHF.

The rearrangement joins TRBV7-2 to TRBJ2-7; 8 bases are a match to TRBD2. The CDR3 loop spans 15 amino acids. With V trimmed by 3 bases and J by 2 bases, 6 bases remained unmatched. Germline V lookup: CDR1 SGHTA, CDR2 FQGNSA. The CDR3 protein is CASSFTSGDAYEQYF. In DNA form, the CDR3 reads TGTGCCAGCAGCTTCACTAGCGGAGATGCCTACGAGCAGTACTTC.

This clonotype was recorded a few times. A much larger clone lies a single base off, so this may be a read error. This chain connects TRBV2 to TRBJ2-1, with 7 bases matching TRBD2. The V and J ends lost 8 bases and 8 bases, in that order; junction bases with no gene match: 9. The length of the CDR3 is 13 residues. Germline V gives CDR1 SNHLY, CDR2 FYNNEI. The CDR3 region has the DNA TGTGCCAGCGGTGGGGAGCGGGACTATGAGCAGTTCTTC. Amino acids: CASGGERDYEQFF.

The rearrangement links TRBV19 to TRBJ2-7; TRBD2 aligns across 14 bases. Germline V lookup: CDR1 LNHDA, CDR2 SQIVND (reference sequence). With 6 bases clipped from V and 2 bases from J, the junction kept 9 bases outside the gene matches. This CDR3 has 17 amino acids. The CDR3 spells CASSHGLAGGYTYEQYF. CDR3 coding DNA: TGTGCCAGTAGCCACGGACTAGCGGGAGGTTACACCTACGAGCAGTACTTC.

At least ten counts were recorded for this clonotype. The chain employs TRBV2 and TRBJ2-2; D gene unclear. V was pared by 2 bases and J by 6 bases, with 13 bases between. The CDR3 totals 15 residues. Looked up from germline, CDR1 is SNHLY and CDR2 is FYNNEI. The CDR3 loop reads CASSEIKSAAGELFF. For the CDR3, the DNA is TGTGCCAGCAGTGAAATCAAGTCCGCGGCCGGGGAGCTGTTTTTT.

The chain carries TRBV2 and TRBJ1-4; D is perhaps TRBD1 (6 bases). This CDR3 contains 17 residues. Trimming took 2 bases from V and 8 from J, leaving 21 bases between them. Germline assignment: CDR1 SNHLY and CDR2 FYNNEI. CDR3 protein: CASSELGVGAEDEKLFF. Here the CDR3 DNA reads TGTGCCAGCAGTGAACTGGGTGTGGGGGCTGAAGACGAAAAACTGTTTTTT. The whole variable domain, filled in from reference TRBV2 and TRBJ1-4, reads EPEVTQTPSHQVTQMGQEVILRCVPISNHLYFYWYRQILGQKVEFLVSFYNNEISEKSEIFDDQFSVERPDGSNFTLKIRSTKLEDSAMYFCASSELGVGAEDEKLFFGSGTQLSVL.

A note on this clonotype: A single base separates this from a much larger clone, so it may be a read error. The chain recombines TRBV15 with TRBJ2-5, with D unclear. The CDR3 contains 14 residues. V was pared by 5 bases and J by 7 bases, with 17 bases between. The germline V gene encodes CDR1 LNHNV and CDR2 YYDKDF (reference sequence). Here the CDR3 reads CATSGVEELATQYF. CDR3 in DNA: TGTGCCACCAGCGGAGTAGAAGAATTGGCGACCCAGTACTTC.

At least ten counts were recorded for this clonotype. The rearrangement joins TRBV2 to TRBJ1-2; TRBD1 aligns across 8 bases. CDR3 length equals 15 residues. Trimming at V came to 5 bases and at J to 7 bases, leaving 12 bases not matched to a gene. In germline, CDR1 is SNHLY, CDR2 FYNNEI. The CDR3 nucleotides read TGTGCCAGCAGTAACCCGACAGGGGCTGATTTTGGCTACACCTTC. Protein product: CASSNPTGADFGYTF.

In the case of this clonotype: The conserved phenylalanine or tryptophan normally closing the CDR3 is absent here, so this likely arose from a read error. This chain uses TRBV9 with TRBJ2-1, with 8 nucleotides matching TRBD2. This CDR3 has 18 residues. With 0 bases clipped from V and 2 bases from J, the junction kept 10 bases outside the gene matches. Germline CDR1 and CDR2: SGDLS and YYNGEE. CDR3 loop: CASSVEGGLAGTYNEQFC. The CDR3 DNA reads TGTGCCAGCAGCGTAGAGGGCGGTCTAGCGGGCACCTACAATGAGCAGTTCTGC.

The sample holds many counts of this clonotype. The V gene is TRBV11-1, the J gene TRBJ2-3; D is unresolved. Trimming cost V 3 bases and J 1 base, with 5 bases left between them. CDR3 length equals 13 residues. The V gene's germline CDR1 is SGHAT and CDR2 FQDESV (reference sequence). CDR3 in DNA: TGTGCCAGCAGCTTGGTACGCACAGATACGCAGTATTTT. Translated: CASSLVRTDTQYF.

This clonotype has only one observation. V is TRBV28 and J is TRBJ1-5; D is possibly TRBD1 (6 bases). Trimming took 3 bases from V and 3 from J, leaving 15 bases between them. Germline loops: CDR1 MDHEN, CDR2 SYDVKM. The CDR3 spans 16 residues. CDR3 in amino acids: CASSLWGGLDNQPQHF. The CDR3 coding sequence is TGTGCCAGCAGTTTGTGGGGGGGCCTCGACAATCAGCCCCAGCATTTT.

This clonotype has ten or more counts. The genes are TRBV10-2 and TRBJ1-5; no clear D gene. The CDR3 has 16 residues. Per the germline V gene, CDR1 is WSHSY and CDR2 is SAAADI. V was cut by 3 bases and J by 2 bases, with 14 bases left in between. As DNA, the CDR3 is TGCGCCAGCAGTGAAGTGTTTGCCCCCGGCAATCAGCCCCAGCATTTT. It translates to CASSEVFAPGNQPQHF.

The CDR3 bases are TGTGCCAGCAGCGGGGACAGATTCAATGGCTACACCTTC. It is translated as CASSGDRFNGYTF. The chain carries TRBV9 and TRBJ1-2; 7 nucleotides match TRBD1. J gave up 6 bases and V 3 bases, and 5 bases lay outside the gene matches. From germline, CDR1 is SGDLS and CDR2 YYNGEE. The CDR3 covers 13 residues.

This clonotype was observed a few times. This sequence joins TRBV12-3 or TRBV12-4 and TRBJ2-5; D is possibly TRBD2 (5 bases). CDR3 length: 17 amino acids. V was trimmed by 4 bases and J by 4 bases, leaving 22 bases between them. The DNA for the CDR3 is TGTGCCAGCAGTTACCTCAGCTGGAAGGGCCGGGGAGAGACCCAGTACTTC. Encoded protein: CASSYLSWKGRGETQYF.

This clonotype occurred many times. This likely comes from a read error, as the CDR3 has no conserved phenylalanine or tryptophan at its end. The chain uses TRBV7-7 and TRBJ2-5; 13 nucleotides agree with TRBD2. The CDR3 runs to 17 residues. The V segment lost 6 bases and the J segment 4 bases; nucleotides outside the gene matches: 11. Per the germline V gene, CDR1 is SSHAT and CDR2 is FNYEAQ (reference sequence). The CDR3 region has the DNA TGTGCCAGCAGTCAACTACTAGCGGGAGGGCGTGGAGAGACCCAGTACCTC. This encodes CASSQLLAGGRGETQYL.

This clonotype was seen just once. A much bigger clone sits one base away, suggesting this may be a read error. The chain recombines TRBV12-3 or TRBV12-4 with TRBJ2-7; D is undetermined. The length of the CDR3 is 12 residues. DNA for the CDR3: TGTGCCAGCAGTTTTGCTGCCTACGAGGAGTACTTC. This encodes CASSFAAYEEYF.

There are many counts of this clonotype. The chain has TRBV29-1 and TRBJ2-5; TRBD2 matches at 9 bases. J was trimmed by 1 base and V by 2 bases; bases with no gene match: 5. The CDR3 spans 15 residues. Germline CDR1 reads SQVTM; CDR2 reads ANQGSEA. As DNA, the CDR3 is TGCAGCGTTGAAAAGAGCGGGAGGTCCCAAGAGACCCAGTACTTC. It encodes CSVEKSGRSQETQYF.

Regarding this clonotype: This sequence may be a read error, since a much larger clone differs from it by one base. The chain is built from TRBV5-1 and TRBJ2-1; 12 bases are a match to TRBD2. The CDR3 totals 17 residues. Germline assignment: CDR1 SGHRS and CDR2 YFSETQ. The CDR3 reads CASRLGPGLAGYNEQFF. CDR3 DNA: TGCGCCAGCAGATTGGGTCCCGGACTAGCGGGGTACAATGAGCAGTTCTTC.

The V and J genes are TRBV29-1 and TRBJ2-3; D call uncertain. The V gene lost 3 bases and the J gene lost 10 bases, with 5 bases spanning the gap. Germline lookup yields CDR1 SQVTM and CDR2 ANQGSEA. There are 9 residues in the CDR3. This CDR3 reads CSVEVAQYF. The CDR3 DNA is TGCAGCGTTGAGGTAGCGCAGTATTTT.

This clonotype showed up just a few times. The rearrangement uses TRBV5-1 and TRBJ1-6; D possibly corresponds to TRBD1 (6 bases). The V gene lost 4 bases and the J gene lost 9 bases, with 20 bases spanning the gap. The CDR3 length is 16 residues. Germline values: CDR1 SGHRS, CDR2 YFSETQ. In nucleotides, the CDR3 is TGCGCCAGCAGCCTCTCCATTACAGGGTCTGGTTCACCCCTCCACTTT. This translates into CASSLSITGSGSPLHF.

This clonotype was counted at least ten times. The gene calls are TRBV5-1 and TRBJ1-1, with a possible D match to TRBD1 (5 bases). CDR3 size: 17 residues. V lost 0 bases and J lost 1, with 16 bases in between. Looked up from germline, CDR1 is SGHRS and CDR2 is YFSETQ. The CDR3 DNA reads as TGCGCCAGCAGCTTGGGGATGGGGGGGGGACGGAACACTGAAGCTTTCTTT. As protein: CASSLGMGGGRNTEAFF.

This clonotype was recorded at least ten times. The CDR3 sequence is CASSESGGAYNEQFF. The CDR3 region has the DNA TGCGCCAGCAGTGAGTCGGGCGGTGCCTACAATGAGCAGTTCTTC. V is TRBV10-2 and J is TRBJ2-1; D gene uncertain. The V gene lost 0 bases and the J gene lost 2 bases, with 8 bases spanning the gap. The CDR3 is made up of 15 amino acids. CDR1 and CDR2 (germline): WSHSY, SAAADI.

In this sample, this clonotype turned up once. This rearrangement joins TRBV18 to TRBJ1-1; perhaps TRBD1 as D (5 bases). Germline V gene lookup returns CDR1 KGHSH and CDR2 LQKENI. This CDR3 comprises 18 residues. Trimming removed 1 base at V and 0 bases at J, with 18 bases between. CDR3 in amino acids: CASSPQGVGADLNTEAFF. Written as DNA, the CDR3 is TGTGCCAGCTCACCACAAGGGGTCGGGGCAGATTTGAACACTGAAGCTTTCTTT.

This clonotype has ten or more counts. J is TRBJ1-5 and V is TRBV27; no definite D call. CDR1 and CDR2 from the germline V gene are MNHEY and SMNVEV (reference sequence). The CDR3 has 15 amino acids. V was pared by 0 bases and J by 1 base, with 7 bases between. The CDR3 loop is CASSLSSGSNQPQHF. The CDR3 bases are TGTGCCAGCAGTTTATCTTCGGGGAGCAATCAGCCCCAGCATTTT.

This rearrangement joins TRBV2 to TRBJ2-7; D possibly corresponds to TRBD1 (6 bases). CDR3 length equals 13 residues. The V and J ends lost 6 bases and 7 bases respectively, with 16 bases between them. CDR1 SNHLY and CDR2 FYNNEI come from the germline V gene. CDR3 sequence reads: CASSERTVGEQYF. The CDR3 DNA follows: TGTGCCAGCAGCGAGAGGACAGTGGGTGAGCAGTACTTC.

The table lists this clonotype with a few counts. The rearrangement uses TRBV6-1 and TRBJ1-2; 9 bases line up with TRBD1. The length of the CDR3 is 14 residues. V shed 2 bases, J shed 3 bases, and the junction held 1 base outside the gene matches. Germline V gene lookup returns CDR1 MNHNS and CDR2 SASEGT. The DNA of the CDR3 is TGTGCCAGCAGTGAAAGGGACAGGGACTATGGCTACACCTTC. Protein: CASSERDRDYGYTF.

For the CDR3, the DNA is TGTGCCAGCAGTCCCCGCAACATGAACACTGAAGCTTTCTTT. Its translation is CASSPRNMNTEAFF. The V and J genes are TRBV27 and TRBJ1-1, with no clear D. Trimming left V 5 bases short and J 0 bases short, with 10 bases between. This CDR3 contains 14 residues. CDR1 MNHEY and CDR2 SMNVEV come from the germline V gene (reference sequence).

This clonotype was seen many times. V is TRBV3-1 and J is TRBJ2-1, with a weak D call TRBD1 (6 bases). The germline CDR1 and CDR2 sequences are LGHDT and YNNKEL (reference sequence). Trimming cost V 3 bases and J 5 bases, with 8 bases left between them. The CDR3 has 13 amino acids. CDR3 DNA: TGTGCCAGCAGCCACAGACAGGACAATGAGCAGTTCTTC. It encodes CASSHRQDNEQFF.

The gene calls are TRBV27 and TRBJ2-1, with 8 bases aligning to TRBD2. The CDR3 extends over 17 amino acids. V trimming: 0 bases; J trimming: 4 bases; junction bases outside the gene matches: 8. Germline V gene sequence: CDR1 MNHEY, CDR2 SMNVEV (reference sequence). The CDR3 sequence is CASSLSSQRGPYNEQFF. In DNA, the CDR3 is TGTGCCAGCAGTTTATCGAGCCAGCGGGGGCCGTACAATGAGCAGTTCTTC.

At least ten counts were recorded for this clonotype. J is TRBJ1-2 and V is TRBV19, with D possibly TRBD1 on 6 matching bases. Looked up from germline, CDR1 is LNHDA and CDR2 is SQIVND (reference sequence). The ends were cut back, 6 bases at V and 4 bases at J, with 12 bases in the middle. The CDR3 is 13 amino acids. CDR3 coding DNA: TGTGCCAGTAGCGACAGGCCCCCCTATGGCTACACCTTC. Protein product: CASSDRPPYGYTF.